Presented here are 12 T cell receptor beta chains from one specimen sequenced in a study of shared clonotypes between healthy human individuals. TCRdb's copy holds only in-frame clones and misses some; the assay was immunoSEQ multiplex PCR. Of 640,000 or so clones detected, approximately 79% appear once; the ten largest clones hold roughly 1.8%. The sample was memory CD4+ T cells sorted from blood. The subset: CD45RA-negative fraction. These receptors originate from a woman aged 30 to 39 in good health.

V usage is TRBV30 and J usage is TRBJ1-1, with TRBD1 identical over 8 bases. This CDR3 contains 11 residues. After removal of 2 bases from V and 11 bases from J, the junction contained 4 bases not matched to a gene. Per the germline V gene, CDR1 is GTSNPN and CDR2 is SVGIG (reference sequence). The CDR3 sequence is CAWSYRDRAFF. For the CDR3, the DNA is TGTGCCTGGAGTTACAGGGACAGGGCTTTCTTT.

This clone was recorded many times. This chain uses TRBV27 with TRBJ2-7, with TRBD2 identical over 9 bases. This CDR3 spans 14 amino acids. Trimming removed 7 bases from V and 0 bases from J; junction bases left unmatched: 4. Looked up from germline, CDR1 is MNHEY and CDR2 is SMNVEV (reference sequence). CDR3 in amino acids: CASTPSGNSYEQYF. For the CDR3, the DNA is TGTGCCAGCACCCCTAGCGGGAACTCCTACGAGCAGTACTTC.

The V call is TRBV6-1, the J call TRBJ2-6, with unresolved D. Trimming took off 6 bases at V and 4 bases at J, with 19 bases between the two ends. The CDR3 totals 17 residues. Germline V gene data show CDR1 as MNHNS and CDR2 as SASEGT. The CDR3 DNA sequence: TGTGCCAGCAGCGAACCAAGACGGCTTAGGGGGGCCAACGTCCTGACTTTC. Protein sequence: CASSEPRRLRGANVLTF.

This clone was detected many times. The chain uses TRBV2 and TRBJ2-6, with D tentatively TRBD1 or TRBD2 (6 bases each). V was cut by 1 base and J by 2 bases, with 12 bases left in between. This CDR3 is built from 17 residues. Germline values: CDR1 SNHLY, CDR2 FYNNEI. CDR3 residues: CASSEEGRGAGANVLTF. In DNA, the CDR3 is TGTGCCAGCAGTGAAGAGGGTAGGGGGGCTGGGGCCAACGTCCTGACTTTC.

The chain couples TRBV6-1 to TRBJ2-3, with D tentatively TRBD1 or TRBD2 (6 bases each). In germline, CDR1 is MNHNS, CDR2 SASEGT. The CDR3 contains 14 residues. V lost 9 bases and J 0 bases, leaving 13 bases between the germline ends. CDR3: CASEWGASTDTQYF. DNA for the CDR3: TGTGCCAGTGAGTGGGGGGCTAGCACAGATACGCAGTATTTT.

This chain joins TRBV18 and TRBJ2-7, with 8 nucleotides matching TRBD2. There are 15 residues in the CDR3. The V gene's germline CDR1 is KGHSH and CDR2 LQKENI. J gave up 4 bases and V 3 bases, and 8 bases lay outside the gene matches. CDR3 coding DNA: TGTGCCAGCTCACCTAGGACTAGCAGCCAATACGAGCAGTACTTC. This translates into CASSPRTSSQYEQYF.

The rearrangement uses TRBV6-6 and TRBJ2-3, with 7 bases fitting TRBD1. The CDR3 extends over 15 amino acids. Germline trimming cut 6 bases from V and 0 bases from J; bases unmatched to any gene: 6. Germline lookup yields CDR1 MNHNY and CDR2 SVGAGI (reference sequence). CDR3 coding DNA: TGTGCCAGCAGAACAACAGGGGCGAGCACAGATACGCAGTATTTT. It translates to CASRTTGASTDTQYF.

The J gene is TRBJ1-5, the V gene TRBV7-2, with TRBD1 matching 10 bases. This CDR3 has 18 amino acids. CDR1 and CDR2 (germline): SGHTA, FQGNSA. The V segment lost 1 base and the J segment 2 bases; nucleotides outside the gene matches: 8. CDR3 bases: TGTGCCAGCAGCTTAGATCATGGGGGGACAGGGGGCAATCAGCCCCAGCATTTT. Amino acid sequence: CASSLDHGGTGGNQPQHF.

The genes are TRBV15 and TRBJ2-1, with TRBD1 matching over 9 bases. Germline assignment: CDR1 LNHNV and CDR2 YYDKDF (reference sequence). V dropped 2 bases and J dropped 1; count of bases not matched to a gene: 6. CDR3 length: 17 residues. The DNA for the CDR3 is TGTGCCACCAGCAGAAATCCGGGACAGGGATCCTACAATGAGCAGTTCTTC. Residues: CATSRNPGQGSYNEQFF.

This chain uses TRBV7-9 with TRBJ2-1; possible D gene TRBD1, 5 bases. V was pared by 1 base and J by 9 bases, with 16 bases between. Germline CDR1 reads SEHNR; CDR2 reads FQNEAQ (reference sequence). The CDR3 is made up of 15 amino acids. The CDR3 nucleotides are TGTGCCAGCAGCTTAGAAGGCCCAGGGTGGGGTGAGCAGTTCTTC. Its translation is CASSLEGPGWGEQFF.

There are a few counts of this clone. The CDR3 sequence: CASAELQGAYNEQFF. CDR3 DNA sequence: TGTGCCAGCGCCGAGTTGCAGGGGGCGTACAATGAGCAGTTCTTC. This chain connects TRBV2 to TRBJ2-1, with 8 bases lining up with TRBD1. CDR3 length: 15 residues. The V gene's germline CDR1 is SNHLY and CDR2 FYNNEI. Trimming cost V 8 bases and J 4 bases; bases outside gene matches: 10. Together with reference TRBV2 and TRBJ2-1, the CDR3 gives the full variable domain: EPEVTQTPSHQVTQMGQEVILRCVPISNHLYFYWYRQILGQKVEFLVSFYNNEISEKSEIFDDQFSVERPDGSNFTLKIRSTKLEDSAMYFCASAELQGAYNEQFFGPGTRLTVL.

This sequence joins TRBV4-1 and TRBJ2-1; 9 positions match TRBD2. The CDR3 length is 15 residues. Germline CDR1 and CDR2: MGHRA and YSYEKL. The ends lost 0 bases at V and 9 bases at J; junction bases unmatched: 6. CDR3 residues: CASSQDRIAGAEQFF. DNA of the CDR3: TGCGCCAGCAGCCAAGATAGGATAGCGGGAGCTGAGCAGTTCTTC.